Shown below are 21 T cell receptor beta chains from a single sample sequenced in a study of blood T cell repertoires in COVID-19. Profiled with immunoSEQ multiplex PCR; TCRdb holds only in-frame clones, not every one. Altogether around 70,000 clones are present, 90% to 95% being singletons, with the ten largest covering around 2.6%. The sample was peripheral blood. These receptor sequences come from a man aged 45-60 years with COVID-19, enrolled during active disease.

The rearrangement links TRBV6-5 to TRBJ2-2; D is uncertain. Germline-derived CDR1 and CDR2 are MNHEY and SVGAGI. The CDR3 loop spans 13 amino acids. Trimming stripped 6 bases from V and 2 bases from J, with 7 bases between. CDR3 in amino acids: CASRGLNTGELFF. CDR3 coding DNA: TGTGCCAGCAGGGGCCTAAACACCGGGGAGCTGTTTTTT.

The V call is TRBV15, the J call TRBJ2-3, with 11 bases fitting TRBD1. Looked up from germline, CDR1 is LNHNV and CDR2 is YYDKDF (reference sequence). The V gene end was trimmed by 0 bases and the J gene end by 2 bases; junction bases not matched to a gene: 7. The CDR3 has 18 residues. DNA for the CDR3: TGTGCCACCAGCAGAGAGACGACGGGACAGGGGGTCACAGATACGCAGTATTTT. This encodes CATSRETTGQGVTDTQYF. Drawing the rest from reference TRBV15 and TRBJ2-3, the complete variable domain is DAMVIQNPRYQVTQFGKPVTLSCSQTLNHNVMYWYQQKSSQAPKLLFHYYDKDFNNEADTPDNFQSRRPNTSFCFLDIRSPGLGDTAMYLCATSRETTGQGVTDTQYFGPGTRLTVL.

The rearrangement links TRBV7-8 to TRBJ2-7, with D perhaps TRBD2 (6 bases). The CDR3 is 13 amino acids. CDR1 SGHVS and CDR2 FQNEAQ come from the germline V gene. Between the trimmed V and J ends, which lost 2 bases and 4 bases, there was a span of 9 bases. The CDR3 coding sequence is TGTGCCAGCAGCTTACAGGAGGGTTACGAGCAGTACGTC. Translated: CASSLQEGYEQYV.

This sequence joins TRBV5-5 and TRBJ2-2; D possibly corresponds to TRBD1 (6 bases). CDR1 and CDR2 from the germline V gene are SGHKS and YYEKEE (reference sequence). This CDR3 region has 16 residues. V was clipped by 4 bases and J by 8 bases, with 21 bases between them. CDR3 DNA sequence: TGTGCCAGCAGCCCGACAGGAAGATTGGTCGAAGGGGAGCTGTTTTTT. Amino acid sequence: CASSPTGRLVEGELFF.

The CDR3 DNA follows: TGTGCCAGCAGTGATTTCGACAGAGAAGCTTTCTTT. Its translation: CASSDFDREAFF. The rearrangement joins TRBV6-1 to TRBJ1-1; D might be TRBD1 (5 bases). Germline loops: CDR1 MNHNS, CDR2 SASEGT. V dropped 3 bases and J dropped 8 bases, with 10 bases sitting between them. This CDR3 has 12 amino acids.

The V gene is TRBV12-5, the J gene TRBJ2-1; D perhaps matches TRBD1 (5 bases). In germline, CDR1 is LGHNT, CDR2 FRNRAP. This CDR3 is 15 amino acids long. Trimming took off 7 bases at V and 3 bases at J, with 16 bases between the two ends. CDR3: CASATILDNYNEQFF. As DNA, the CDR3 is TGTGCTAGTGCTACGATTTTGGACAACTACAATGAGCAGTTCTTC.

The chain employs TRBV11-1 and TRBJ2-7; tentatively, D is TRBD1 (6 bases). V shed 1 base and J shed 0 bases, with 10 bases lying between them. The CDR3 length is 15 residues. Germline V gene sequence: CDR1 SGHAT, CDR2 FQDESV (reference sequence). This CDR3 is CASSLGTDSSYEQYF. For the CDR3, the DNA is TGTGCCAGCAGCTTAGGGACAGACAGCTCCTACGAGCAGTACTTC.

The V and J genes are TRBV15 and TRBJ1-5, with TRBD1 matching over 9 bases. The CDR3 is 15 residues long. V lost 1 base, J lost 5 bases, and 3 bases stayed unmatched. CDR1 and CDR2 from the germline V gene are LNHNV and YYDKDF (reference sequence). In nucleotides, the CDR3 is TGTGCCACCAGCAGAGCTAGGACAGGGGATCAGCCCCAGCATTTT. This codes for CATSRARTGDQPQHF.

This clone was found once. V and J are TRBV5-6 and TRBJ1-2, with 7 bases fitting TRBD1. V trimming: 3 bases; J trimming: 6 bases; junction bases outside the gene matches: 8. The CDR3 runs 14 residues. Germline V CDR1 and CDR2: SGHDT, YYEEEE. The CDR3 bases are TGTGCCAGCAGCTCGACAGGGAGGAATAATGGCTACACCTTC. Its protein product is CASSSTGRNNGYTF.

V usage is TRBV4-1 and J usage is TRBJ2-7; 8 nucleotides line up with TRBD1. CDR3 size: 17 residues. CDR1 and CDR2 from the germline V gene are MGHRA and YSYEKL. Unmatched junction bases numbered 11, after V lost 0 bases and J lost 4 bases. CDR3 protein: CASSQDPKSGQGYEQYF. The CDR3 coding sequence is TGCGCCAGCAGCCAAGACCCGAAGAGCGGACAGGGATACGAGCAGTACTTC.

V and J are TRBV5-6 and TRBJ1-5; D unclear. Trimming shortened V by 3 bases and J by 0 bases, and 4 bases separated the two germline ends. Germline lookup yields CDR1 SGHDT and CDR2 YYEEEE. The CDR3 totals 13 residues. CDR3 coding DNA: TGTGCCAGCAGCTCCTATAGCAATCAGCCCCAGCATTTT. Translating it yields CASSSYSNQPQHF.

V usage is TRBV6-5 and J usage is TRBJ2-7; TRBD1 is a possible D gene (6 bases). CDR3 length equals 11 residues. The germline CDR1 and CDR2 sequences are MNHEY and SVGAGI. Trimming removed 5 bases at V and 12 bases at J, with 14 bases between. CDR3 bases: TGTGCCAGCAGTAGCGGACAGCCCTCGTACTTC. It specifies CASSSGQPSYF.

This chain joins TRBV4-2 and TRBJ2-7; 7 nucleotides line up with TRBD2. The length of the CDR3 is 13 residues. Germline trimming cut 1 base from V and 4 bases from J; bases unmatched to any gene: 1. From germline, CDR1 is LGHNA and CDR2 YNFKEQ. CDR3 loop: CASSQASGYEQYF. Written as DNA, the CDR3 is TGTGCCAGCAGCCAAGCTAGCGGATACGAGCAGTACTTC.

In DNA, the CDR3 is TGCAGTGCTAGTCTGGGACTTGGCTACACCTTC. This sequence encodes CSASLGLGYTF. The chain carries TRBV20-1 and TRBJ1-2, with D perhaps TRBD1 (5 bases). CDR3 length equals 11 residues. Germline CDR1 reads DFQATT; CDR2 reads SNEGSKA (reference sequence). V lost 3 bases and J lost 7, with 9 bases in between.

This chain links TRBV30 with TRBJ2-7; possibly TRBD2 for D (5 bases). Germline V gene lookup returns CDR1 GTSNPN and CDR2 SVGIG (reference sequence). This CDR3 has 15 residues. Trimming removed 2 bases at V and 6 bases at J, with 20 bases between. Here the CDR3 DNA reads TGTGCCTGGAGTCCTTCGAGCGGAGGTTGGGCCGAGCAGTACTTC. Translating gives CAWSPSSGGWAEQYF.

The chain recombines TRBV6-1 with TRBJ1-1, with D possibly matching TRBD1 (5 bases). Trimming left V 2 bases short and J 1 base short, with 8 bases between. Germline V gene lookup returns CDR1 MNHNS and CDR2 SASEGT. This CDR3 spans 14 amino acids. The CDR3 sequence is CASSERTQNTEAFF. The CDR3 DNA reads as TGTGCCAGCAGTGAAAGGACACAGAACACTGAAGCTTTCTTT.

The chain carries TRBV4-3 and TRBJ2-4, with D possibly TRBD1 on 6 matching bases. Trimming shortened V by 2 bases and J by 6 bases, and 11 bases separated the two germline ends. Germline V lookup: CDR1 LGHNA, CDR2 YSLEER. The CDR3 is 14 residues long. The CDR3 here is CASSQHRDLNIQYF. CDR3 nucleotides: TGCGCCAGCAGCCAACACAGGGATTTAAACATTCAGTACTTC.

In its sample, this clone was seen once. The chain is built from TRBV7-8 and TRBJ2-2; D call uncertain. This CDR3 spans 15 amino acids. V dropped 2 bases and J dropped 6 bases, with 13 bases sitting between them. CDR1 is SGHVS, CDR2 FQNEAQ, per germline. DNA of the CDR3: TGTGCCAGCAGCTTACGGGTTTCTCCCGCCGGGGAGCTGTTTTTT. Translation gives CASSLRVSPAGELFF.

This sequence joins TRBV3-1 (or the pseudogene TRBV3-2) and TRBJ2-1; D remains ambiguous. The CDR3 length is 11 residues. Between the trimmed V and J ends, which lost 1 base and 10 bases, there was a span of 5 bases. Per the germline V gene, CDR1 is LGHDT and CDR2 is YNNKEL (reference sequence). CDR3 amino acids: CASSQVREQFF. Here the CDR3 DNA reads TGTGCCAGCAGCCAAGTGAGGGAGCAGTTCTTC.

V usage is TRBV5-4 and J usage is TRBJ2-6, with unresolved D. Trimming stripped 4 bases from V and 2 bases from J, with 10 bases between. The V gene's germline CDR1 is SGHNT and CDR2 YYREEE (reference sequence). The length of the CDR3 is 15 residues. As DNA, the CDR3 is TGTGCCAGCAGCCCGGTGGTACCTGGGGCCAACGTCCTGACTTTC. The encoded protein is CASSPVVPGANVLTF.

In its sample, this clone was seen once. The chain combines TRBV5-1 with TRBJ1-6, with D possibly matching TRBD1 (6 bases). V was cut by 4 bases and J by 10 bases, with 21 bases left in between. The CDR3 sequence is 16 residues long. From germline, CDR1 is SGHRS and CDR2 YFSETQ. CDR3 in DNA: TGCGCCAGCAGCCGGGACGGGACACAAACGGTATCACCCCTCCACTTT. Its protein is CASSRDGTQTVSPLHF. The complete variable domain, with remaining parts taken from reference TRBV5-1 and TRBJ1-6, reads KAGVTQTPRYLIKTRGQQVTLSCSPISGHRSVSWYQQTPGQGLQFLFEYFSETQRNKGNFPGRFSGRQFSNSRSEMNVSTLELGDSALYLCASSRDGTQTVSPLHFGNGTRLTVT.